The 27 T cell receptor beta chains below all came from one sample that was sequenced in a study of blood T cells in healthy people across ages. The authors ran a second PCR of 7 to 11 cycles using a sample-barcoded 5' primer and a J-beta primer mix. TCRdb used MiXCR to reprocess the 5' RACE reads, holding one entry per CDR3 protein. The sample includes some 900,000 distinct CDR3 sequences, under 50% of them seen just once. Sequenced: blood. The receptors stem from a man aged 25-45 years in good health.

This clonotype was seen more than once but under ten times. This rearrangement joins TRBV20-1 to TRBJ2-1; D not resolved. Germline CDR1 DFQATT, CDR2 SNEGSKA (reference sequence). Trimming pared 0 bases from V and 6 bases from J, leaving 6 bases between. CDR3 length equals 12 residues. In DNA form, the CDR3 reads TGCAGTGCTAGAGAGCAAGTCAATGAGCAGTTCTTC. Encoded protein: CSAREQVNEQFF.

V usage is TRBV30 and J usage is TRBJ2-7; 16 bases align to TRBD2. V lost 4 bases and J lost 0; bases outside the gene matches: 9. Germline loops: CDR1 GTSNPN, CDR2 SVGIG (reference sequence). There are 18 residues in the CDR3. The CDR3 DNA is TGTGCCTGGATCTTGGGACTAGCGGGGGGGCCCAGCTCCTACGAGCAGTACTTC. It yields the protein CAWILGLAGGPSSYEQYF.

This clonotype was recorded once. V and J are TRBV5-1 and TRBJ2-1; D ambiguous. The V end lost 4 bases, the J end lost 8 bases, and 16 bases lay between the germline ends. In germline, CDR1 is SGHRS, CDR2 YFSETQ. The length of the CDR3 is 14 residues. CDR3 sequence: CASSVGISKDEQFF. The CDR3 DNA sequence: TGCGCCAGCAGCGTAGGGATTAGCAAGGATGAGCAGTTCTTC.

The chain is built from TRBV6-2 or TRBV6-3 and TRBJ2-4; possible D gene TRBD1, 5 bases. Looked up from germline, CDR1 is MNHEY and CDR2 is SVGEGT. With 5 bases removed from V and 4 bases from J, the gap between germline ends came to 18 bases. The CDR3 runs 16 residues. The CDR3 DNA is TGTGCCAGCAGTCAACTAAGCAACAGGCAGAAAAACATTCAGTACTTC. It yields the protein CASSQLSNRQKNIQYF.

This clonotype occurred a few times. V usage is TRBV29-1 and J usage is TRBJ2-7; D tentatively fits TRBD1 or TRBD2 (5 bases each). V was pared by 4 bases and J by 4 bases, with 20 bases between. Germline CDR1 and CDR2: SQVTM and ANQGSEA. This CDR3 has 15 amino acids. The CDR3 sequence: CSVGFWGSLRYEQYF. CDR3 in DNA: TGCAGCGTTGGGTTTTGGGGGTCCCTTCGGTACGAGCAGTACTTC.

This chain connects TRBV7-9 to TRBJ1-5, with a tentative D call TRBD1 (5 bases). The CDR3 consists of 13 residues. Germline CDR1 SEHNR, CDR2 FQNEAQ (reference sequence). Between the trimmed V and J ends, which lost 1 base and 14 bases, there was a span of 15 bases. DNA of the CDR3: TGTGCCAGCAGCTTAGATGAGGGGCTGCGGGAGCATTTT. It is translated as CASSLDEGLREHF.

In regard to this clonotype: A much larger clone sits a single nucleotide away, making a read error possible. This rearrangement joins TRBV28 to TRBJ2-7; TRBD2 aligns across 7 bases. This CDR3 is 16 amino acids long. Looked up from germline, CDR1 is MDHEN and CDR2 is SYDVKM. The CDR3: CVSSRIGAGSGYEQYF. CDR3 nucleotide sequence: TGTGTCAGCAGTCGAATTGGAGCGGGAAGTGGCTACGAGCAGTACTTC.

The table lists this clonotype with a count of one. CDR3 in amino acids: CSAREPRRTDIQYF. Written as DNA, the CDR3 is TGCAGTGCTAGAGAACCCCGCAGGACCGACATTCAGTACTTC. The rearrangement links TRBV20-1 to TRBJ2-4; D is unresolved. The CDR3 loop spans 14 amino acids. Trimming stripped 0 bases from V and 8 bases from J, with 14 bases between. Germline CDR1 is DFQATT and CDR2 is SNEGSKA (reference sequence).

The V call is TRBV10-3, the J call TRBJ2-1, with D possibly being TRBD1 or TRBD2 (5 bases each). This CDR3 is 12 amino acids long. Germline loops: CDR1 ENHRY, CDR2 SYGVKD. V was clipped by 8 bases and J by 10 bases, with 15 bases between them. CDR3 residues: CAIGTRFWEQFF. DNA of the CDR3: TGTGCCATCGGGACCAGGTTCTGGGAGCAGTTCTTC.

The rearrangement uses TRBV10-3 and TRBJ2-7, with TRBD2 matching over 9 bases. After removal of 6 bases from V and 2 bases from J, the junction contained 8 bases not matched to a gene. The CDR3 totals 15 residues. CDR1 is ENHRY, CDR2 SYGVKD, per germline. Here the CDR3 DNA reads TGTGCCATCAGGAGGGATAGCGGGGGCCCCTACGAGCAGTACTTC. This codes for CAIRRDSGGPYEQYF.

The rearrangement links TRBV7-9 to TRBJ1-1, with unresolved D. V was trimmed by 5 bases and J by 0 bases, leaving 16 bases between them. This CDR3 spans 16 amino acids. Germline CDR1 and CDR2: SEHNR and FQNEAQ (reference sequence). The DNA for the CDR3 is TGTGCCAGCAGCGGGTCTCCAGGCTTTATGAACACTGAAGCTTTCTTT. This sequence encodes CASSGSPGFMNTEAFF.

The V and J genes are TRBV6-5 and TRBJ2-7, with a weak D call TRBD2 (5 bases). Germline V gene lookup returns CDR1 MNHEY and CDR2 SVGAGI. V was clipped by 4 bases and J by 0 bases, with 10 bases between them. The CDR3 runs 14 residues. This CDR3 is CASSFDRDSYEQYF. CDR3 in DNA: TGTGCCAGCAGTTTTGACCGGGACTCCTACGAGCAGTACTTC.

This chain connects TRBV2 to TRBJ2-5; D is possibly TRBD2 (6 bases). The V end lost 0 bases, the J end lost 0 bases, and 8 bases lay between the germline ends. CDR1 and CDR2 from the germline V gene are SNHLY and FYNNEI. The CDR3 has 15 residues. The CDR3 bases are TGTGCCAGCAGTGAAGCTGGGACTTACCAAGAGACCCAGTACTTC. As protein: CASSEAGTYQETQYF.

The CDR3, as DNA: TGTGCCAGCAGCGCCCCCACTAGCGGGGTCTACAATGAGCAGTTCTTC. The encoded protein is CASSAPTSGVYNEQFF. The chain uses TRBV7-9 and TRBJ2-1; 10 bases fit TRBD2. V was clipped by 5 bases and J by 3 bases; unmatched bases: 7. The CDR3 spans 16 residues. Germline CDR1 and CDR2: SEHNR and FQNEAQ (reference sequence).

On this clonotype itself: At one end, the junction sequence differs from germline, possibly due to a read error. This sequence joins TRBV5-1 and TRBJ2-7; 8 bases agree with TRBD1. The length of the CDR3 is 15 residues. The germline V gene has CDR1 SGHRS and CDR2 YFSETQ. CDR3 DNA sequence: TGCGCCGGCAGCACAGCGGACAGGGCATATGGCGAGCAGTACTTC. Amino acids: CAGSTADRAYGEQYF.

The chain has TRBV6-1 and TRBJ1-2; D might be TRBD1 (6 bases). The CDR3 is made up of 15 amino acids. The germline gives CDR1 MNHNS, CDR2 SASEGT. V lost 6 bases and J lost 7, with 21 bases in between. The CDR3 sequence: CASRGLDRLAAGYTF. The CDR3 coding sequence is TGTGCCAGCAGGGGTCTGGACAGACTAGCAGCTGGCTACACCTTC.

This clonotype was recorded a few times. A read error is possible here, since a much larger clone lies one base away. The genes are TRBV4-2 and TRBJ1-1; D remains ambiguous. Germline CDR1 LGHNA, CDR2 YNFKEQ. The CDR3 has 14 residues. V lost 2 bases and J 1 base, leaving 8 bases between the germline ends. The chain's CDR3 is CASSQRWENTEAFF. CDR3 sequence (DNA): TGTGCCAGCAGCCAAAGGTGGGAGAACACTGAAGCTTTCTTT.

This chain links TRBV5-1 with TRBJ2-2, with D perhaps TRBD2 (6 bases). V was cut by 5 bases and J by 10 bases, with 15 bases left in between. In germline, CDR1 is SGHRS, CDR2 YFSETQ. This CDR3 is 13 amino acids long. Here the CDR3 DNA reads TGCGCCAGCAGGATGGCGGGGTCGGAGGAGCTGTTTTTT. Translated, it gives CASRMAGSEELFF. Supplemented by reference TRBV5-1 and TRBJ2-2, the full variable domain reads KAGVTQTPRYLIKTRGQQVTLSCSPISGHRSVSWYQQTPGQGLQFLFEYFSETQRNKGNFPGRFSGRQFSNSRSEMNVSTLELGDSALYLCASRMAGSEELFFGEGSRLTVL.

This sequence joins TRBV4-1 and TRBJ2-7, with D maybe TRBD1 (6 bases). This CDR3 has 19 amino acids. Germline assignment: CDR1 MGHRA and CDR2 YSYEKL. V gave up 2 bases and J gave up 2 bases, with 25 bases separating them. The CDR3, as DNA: TGCGCCAGCAGCCAAAGGTCGGCAGGGGAGTCCGAAAGCCCCTACGAGCAGTACTTC. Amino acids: CASSQRSAGESESPYEQYF.

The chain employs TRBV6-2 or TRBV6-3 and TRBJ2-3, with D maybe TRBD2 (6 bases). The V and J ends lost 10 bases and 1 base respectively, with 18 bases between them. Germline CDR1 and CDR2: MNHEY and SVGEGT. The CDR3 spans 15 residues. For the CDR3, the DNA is TGTGCCACAACCCTGGGGGGATGGGGCACAGATACGCAGTATTTT. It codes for CATTLGGWGTDTQYF.

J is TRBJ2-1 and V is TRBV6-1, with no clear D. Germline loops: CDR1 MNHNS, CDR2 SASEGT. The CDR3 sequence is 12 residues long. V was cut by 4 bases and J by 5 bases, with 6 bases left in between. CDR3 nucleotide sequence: TGTGCCAGCAGTGGGAACAACAATGAGCAGTTCTTC. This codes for CASSGNNNEQFF.

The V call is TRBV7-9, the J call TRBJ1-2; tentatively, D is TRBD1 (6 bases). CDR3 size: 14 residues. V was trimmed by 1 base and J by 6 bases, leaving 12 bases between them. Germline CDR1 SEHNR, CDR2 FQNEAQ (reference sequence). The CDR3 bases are TGTGCCAGCAGCTTAGTGCAGGGGAGCGATGGCTACACCTTC. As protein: CASSLVQGSDGYTF.

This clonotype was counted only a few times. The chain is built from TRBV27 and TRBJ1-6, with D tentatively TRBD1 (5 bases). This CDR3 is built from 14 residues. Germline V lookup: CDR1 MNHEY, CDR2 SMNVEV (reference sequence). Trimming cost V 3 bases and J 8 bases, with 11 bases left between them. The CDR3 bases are TGTGCCAGCAGTTTGTTAGGGGCGCATTCACCCCTCCACTTT. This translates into CASSLLGAHSPLHF.

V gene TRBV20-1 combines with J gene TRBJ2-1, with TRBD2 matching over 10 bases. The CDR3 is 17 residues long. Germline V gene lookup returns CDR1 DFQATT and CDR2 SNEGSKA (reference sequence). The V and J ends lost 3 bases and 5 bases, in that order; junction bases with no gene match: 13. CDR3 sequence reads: CSASPLQRGGPDNEQFF. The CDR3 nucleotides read TGCAGTGCTAGCCCACTTCAGCGGGGGGGCCCGGACAATGAGCAGTTCTTC.

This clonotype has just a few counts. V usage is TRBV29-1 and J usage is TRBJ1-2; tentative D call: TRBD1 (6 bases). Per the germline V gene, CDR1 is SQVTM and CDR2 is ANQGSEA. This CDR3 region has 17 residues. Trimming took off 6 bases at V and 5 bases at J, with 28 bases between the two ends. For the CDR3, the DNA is TGCAGCGTCCCGGAGGCAGGGGCCCGGGTAGGGTCTTATGGCTACACCTTC. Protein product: CSVPEAGARVGSYGYTF.

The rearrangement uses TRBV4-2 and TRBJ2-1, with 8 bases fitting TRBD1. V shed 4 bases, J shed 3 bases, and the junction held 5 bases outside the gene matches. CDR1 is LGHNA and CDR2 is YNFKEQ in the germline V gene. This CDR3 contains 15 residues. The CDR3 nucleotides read TGTGCCAGCAGCCCCCCGACAGGGGACTACAATGAGCAGTTCTTC. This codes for CASSPPTGDYNEQFF.

The chain's CDR3 is CASSQERDAVDTQYF. DNA for the CDR3: TGCGCCAGCAGCCAAGAAAGGGATGCAGTAGATACGCAGTATTTT. This chain uses TRBV4-3 with TRBJ2-3; the D is unclear. Germline CDR1 LGHNA, CDR2 YSLEER. The CDR3 sequence is 15 residues long. The V gene lost 0 bases and the J gene lost 5 bases, with 12 bases spanning the gap.